The sequence of this T cell receptor beta chain was determined in a study of blood T cell repertoires in COVID-19 (dated by TCRdb to between 2020 and 2021). A note on the overall study: Collaborator samples came from the United States, Italy and Spain and covered acute and convalescent phases of COVID-19. The prospective study material was composed of cDNA or gDNA derived from T cells, B-cell-depleted T cells, or PBMCs. The dataset comprised deeply sampled blood TCRbeta repertoires from subjects exposed to, actively infected with, or recovered from COVID-19. The repertoires were released in a freely available public database intended as a resource for research on the immune response to SARS-CoV-2. The samples were drawn from the first 160 participants of the ongoing ImmuneRACE study and from 1,254 subjects provided by 6 global collaborators. A de-identified subject ID, COVID-19 status, age in years and sex were almost always included in the sample metadata. Where available, HLA class I and class II types were obtained from metadata supplied by the sample provider rather than from assay-based typing.

General conclusions and limits of the study: How much clinical and demographic metadata was included differed by source and by participant, and the metadata was provided uncurated.

Participants in the prospective study were aged roughly 18 to 90 years, lived in 20 to 25 United States geographic areas, and enrolled through a virtual design. To assign participants to cohorts, the prospective study relied on clinical history that participants themselves reported in a screening survey and a study questionnaire. Exposed participants were defined as having been in contact with someone with a PCR-confirmed or clinician-diagnosed COVID-19 case within 2 weeks of study entry. In the prospective study, mobile phlebotomists collected whole blood, serum and a nasopharyngeal or oropharyngeal swab from each participant. Over a roughly two-month period, participants in the prospective study had the option of providing additional blood draws and questionnaires. Blood samples from the prospective study were shipped frozen or at room temperature prior to DNA extraction. On this clone itself: Its recognized antigen is unknown. No clone much larger than this one lies a single base away; base qualities are absent.

The CDR1 and CDR2 encoded by the germline V gene are MDHEN and SYDVKM. Trimming removed 8 bases from V and 6 bases from J; the gene matches leave 8 bases unexplained. The CDR3 runs 13 amino acids, cysteine and phenylalanine included. The read is trimmed to its CDR3 DNA, 39 bases read in frame from base 1. TCRbeta CDR3 regions were amplified from genomic DNA by means of the immunoSEQ Assay, a bias-controlled multiplex PCR. In the paper's pipeline: Nucleated cell counts per sample were estimated from amplification of reference gene primers within the assay. Sequence reads were collapsed and filtered to measure the absolute abundance of every unique TCRbeta CDR3 rearrangement. For each sample, productive Simpson clonality was calculated as the square root of Simpson's diversity index across productive rearrangements. TCRdb took over this immuneACCESS table, retaining in-frame rearrangements with V and J assigned. Such tables are incomplete; in checked studies, under half of the missing clones stem from an unresolved V gene, and the remainder is unexplained. The DNA was the basis for D and trimming; V, J and clone size are from that table. The sample table contains about 150,000 clones; only one count was recorded for roughly 87% of them. Over 4% of the sample rests with the top ten.

Recombination linked TRBV28 to TRBJ2-3, and 7 junction bases match TRBD2. Material for sequencing was PBMCs or T cells enriched from blood (not recorded which). This clonotype was sampled from a woman in her forties who had been exposed to COVID-19. At the DNA level, the sequence is TGTGCCAGCGACTTTGAGGGAGGGGATACGCAGTATTTT. It specifies CASDFEGGDTQYF.